These 28 T cell receptor beta chains were sequenced from one sample in a study of CD8 T cells in ankylosing spondylitis. Via MiXCR, TCRdb re-called the 5' RACE reads, giving one row per CDR3 protein. The repertoire holds 150,000 to 200,000 distinct CDR3 sequences, with 10% to 15% as singletons. The specimen was blood, either unsorted or a sorted T cell fraction (not recorded which). These receptors were obtained from a female donor with ankylosing spondylitis or in good health (not recorded which).

This clonotype was seen many times. The V call is TRBV4-2, the J call TRBJ2-1; the match to TRBD2 covers 11 bases. With V trimmed by 0 bases and J by 3 bases, 4 bases remained unmatched. The CDR3 loop spans 17 amino acids. Germline V CDR1 and CDR2: LGHNA, YNFKEQ. The CDR3 DNA follows: TGTGCCAGCAGCCAAGAGTCGGGGACTAGCGGCTACAATGAGCAGTTCTTC. This translates into CASSQESGTSGYNEQFF.

This clonotype has at least ten counts. The chain couples TRBV13 to TRBJ2-2, with 10 bases matching TRBD1. V lost 4 bases to trimming and J lost 4 bases; unmatched junction nucleotides: 3. The CDR3 totals 15 residues. Germline V gene sequence: CDR1 PRHDT, CDR2 FYEKMQ (reference sequence). The CDR3 nucleotides read TGTGCCAGCAGCTCTGACAGGGGGCGCACCGGGGAGCTGTTTTTT. This gives the protein CASSSDRGRTGELFF. Full variable domain (missing parts from reference TRBV13 and TRBJ2-2): AAGVIQSPRHLIKEKRETATLKCYPIPRHDTVYWYQQGPGQDPQFLISFYEKMQSDKGSIPDRFSAQQFSDYHSELNMSSLELGDSALYFCASSSDRGRTGELFFGEGSRLTVL.

Of note for this clonotype: A much bigger clone sits one base away, suggesting this may be a read error. The V and J genes are TRBV2 and TRBJ1-4; TRBD1 might be the D (6 bases). Germline V CDR1 and CDR2: SNHLY, FYNNEI. The V gene lost 7 bases and the J gene lost 11 bases, with 14 bases spanning the gap. There are 12 residues in the CDR3. CDR3: CASKEAGAKLFF. CDR3 in DNA: TGTGCCAGCAAGGAGGCGGGGGCCAAACTGTTTTTT.

This clonotype was found many times. The V gene is TRBV9, the J gene TRBJ2-7; D may be TRBD2 (6 bases). Germline CDR1 is SGDLS and CDR2 is YYNGEE. The CDR3 is 13 amino acids. Trimming removed 3 bases from V and 2 bases from J, with 9 bases in between. For the CDR3, the DNA is TGTGCCAGCAGCGCGGGGACTGCCTACGAGCAGTACTTC. This encodes CASSAGTAYEQYF.

This clonotype has more than one count but fewer than ten. The chain carries TRBV6-1 and TRBJ2-5, with D maybe TRBD1 (6 bases). Trimming shortened V by 3 bases and J by 3 bases, and 11 bases separated the two germline ends. Per the germline V gene, CDR1 is MNHNS and CDR2 is SASEGT. This CDR3 has 14 residues. Written as DNA, the CDR3 is TGTGCCAGCAGTGACTTTCCAGGGGAAGAGACCCAGTACTTC. This sequence encodes CASSDFPGEETQYF.

The gene calls are TRBV9 and TRBJ2-7; 8 bases are shared with TRBD2. V shed 3 bases, J shed 6 bases, and the junction held 8 bases outside the gene matches. The CDR3 loop spans 14 amino acids. Looked up from germline, CDR1 is SGDLS and CDR2 is YYNGEE. The CDR3 reads CASSGSPGLGEQYF. The DNA of the CDR3 is TGTGCCAGCAGCGGGAGTCCGGGACTAGGCGAGCAGTACTTC.

The table lists this clonotype with a few counts. The chain joins TRBV7-9 to TRBJ2-1; D is possibly TRBD1 (6 bases). Germline loops: CDR1 SEHNR, CDR2 FQNEAQ (reference sequence). This CDR3 region has 15 residues. Trimming took off 1 base at V and 4 bases at J, with 11 bases between the two ends. CDR3 DNA: TGTGCCAGCAGCTTAGGCGGCCAGGGGTACAATGAGCAGTTCTTC. Its protein is CASSLGGQGYNEQFF.

This clonotype was detected only a few times. The rearrangement uses TRBV12-3 or TRBV12-4 and TRBJ2-7; TRBD2 matches at 7 bases. Trimming cost V 3 bases and J 5 bases; bases outside gene matches: 10. The CDR3 covers 15 residues. CDR3 sequence reads: CASSFPQAGLDEQYF. The CDR3 DNA reads TGTGCCAGCAGTTTCCCCCAAGCGGGACTTGACGAGCAGTACTTC.

This clonotype was found many times. The chain employs TRBV2 and TRBJ1-2, with 7 bases that match TRBD1. The CDR3 contains 14 residues. Germline V gene data show CDR1 as SNHLY and CDR2 as FYNNEI. V was clipped by 5 bases and J by 3 bases; unmatched bases: 6. The DNA for the CDR3 is TGTGCCAGCAGTACGGGACAGTCGTACTATGGCTACACCTTC. Amino acid sequence: CASSTGQSYYGYTF.

V and J are TRBV27 and TRBJ2-3; D might be TRBD2 (6 bases). The CDR3 loop spans 16 amino acids. V was cut by 3 bases and J by 1 base, with 14 bases left in between. Germline CDR1 MNHEY, CDR2 SMNVEV (reference sequence). DNA of the CDR3: TGTGCCAGCAGTTTCTCGGGAGAATTTGGCACAGATACGCAGTATTTT. Residues: CASSFSGEFGTDTQYF.

The chain uses TRBV11-2 and TRBJ2-5; D possibly corresponds to TRBD2 (5 bases). The CDR3 spans 12 residues. The V end was cut by 1 base, the J end by 11 bases, with 11 bases between. Germline-derived CDR1 and CDR2 are SGHAT and FQNNGV. CDR3 in amino acids: CASSLGATGQYF. CDR3 nucleotide sequence: TGTGCCAGCAGCTTAGGAGCGACGGGACAGTACTTC.

This clonotype was seen a few times. This chain links TRBV5-4 with TRBJ1-3; 7 positions agree with TRBD1. This CDR3 is built from 17 residues. CDR1 and CDR2 (germline): SGHNT, YYREEE (reference sequence). V lost 1 base, J lost 0 bases, and 7 bases stayed unmatched. CDR3 protein: CASSLRPGQHSGNTIYF. Here the CDR3 DNA reads TGTGCCAGCAGCTTGAGGCCGGGACAGCACTCTGGAAACACCATATATTTT.

This clonotype showed up many times. CDR3 amino acids: CASSSTRGLREQFF. The CDR3 DNA reads TGTGCCAGCAGTTCGACCCGGGGCTTGAGGGAGCAGTTCTTC. The J gene is TRBJ2-1, the V gene TRBV27, with D perhaps assigned TRBD1 or TRBD2 (5 bases each). CDR1 MNHEY and CDR2 SMNVEV come from the germline V gene (reference sequence). This CDR3 contains 14 residues. Trimming removed 4 bases at V and 10 bases at J, with 17 bases between.

This clonotype came up many times. The chain carries TRBV7-9 and TRBJ2-4, with D perhaps matching TRBD1 (6 bases). With 5 bases removed from V and 11 bases from J, the gap between germline ends came to 13 bases. CDR3 length: 12 amino acids. CDR1 and CDR2 from the germline V gene are SEHNR and FQNEAQ (reference sequence). Here the CDR3 DNA reads TGTGCCAGCAGCCGTGACAGGCTATTTCAGTACTTC. Protein sequence: CASSRDRLFQYF. Supplemented by reference TRBV7-9 and TRBJ2-4, the full variable domain reads DTGVSQNPRHKITKRGQNVTFRCDPISEHNRLYWYRQTLGQGPEFLTYFQNEAQLEKSRLLSDRFSAERPKGSFSTLEIQRTEQGDSAMYLCASSRDRLFQYFGAGTRLSVL.

This clonotype was seen only once. The J gene is TRBJ1-3, the V gene TRBV9, with D perhaps matching TRBD1 (5 bases). Germline CDR1 SGDLS, CDR2 YYNGEE. Trimming shortened V by 2 bases and J by 0 bases, and 12 bases separated the two germline ends. The CDR3 contains 16 residues. Here the CDR3 DNA reads TGTGCCAGCAGCGTCACCCAGGGACTCTCTGGAAACACCATATATTTT. It yields the protein CASSVTQGLSGNTIYF.

This clonotype was seen ten or more times. The rearrangement joins TRBV7-2 to TRBJ2-1; no clear D gene. The CDR3 sequence is 13 residues long. V dropped 10 bases and J dropped 5 bases, with 15 bases sitting between them. Germline V CDR1 and CDR2: SGHTA, FQGNSA. The CDR3 sequence: CATRMAGDNEQFF. CDR3 bases: TGTGCCACCCGTATGGCTGGAGACAATGAGCAGTTCTTC.

This clonotype has at least ten counts. The chain employs TRBV28 and TRBJ1-5; D remains ambiguous. Germline V gives CDR1 MDHEN, CDR2 SYDVKM. This CDR3 has 12 amino acids. The ends were cut back, 5 bases at V and 5 bases at J, with 7 bases in the middle. CDR3 loop: CASSPPDQPQHF. The CDR3 DNA sequence: TGTGCCAGCAGTCCGCCCGATCAGCCCCAGCATTTT.

In this sample, this clonotype turned up a few times. The chain uses TRBV24-1 and TRBJ2-7; perhaps TRBD1 as D (6 bases). This CDR3 is 16 amino acids long. Trimming stripped 1 base from V and 1 base from J, with 13 bases between. CDR1 is KGHDR, CDR2 SFDVKD, per germline. Here the CDR3 reads CATSDFGDTLSYEQYF. As DNA, the CDR3 is TGTGCCACCAGTGATTTTGGGGACACCCTATCCTACGAGCAGTACTTC.

This chain links TRBV5-1 with TRBJ2-1; D is possibly TRBD2 (5 bases). The CDR3 covers 16 residues. V shed 6 bases and J shed 3 bases, with 19 bases lying between them. The germline gives CDR1 SGHRS, CDR2 YFSETQ. CDR3 DNA sequence: TGCGCCAGCACCCCAGGTGGCGGGTCTCTCTACAATGAGCAGTTCTTC. Amino acid sequence: CASTPGGGSLYNEQFF.

The V and J genes are TRBV11-2 and TRBJ2-1; 9 bases are a match to TRBD2. The CDR3 spans 14 residues. V shed 1 base and J 7 bases; nucleotides not matched to a gene: 2. From germline, CDR1 is SGHAT and CDR2 FQNNGV. CDR3 sequence: CASSLASGVNEQFF. In DNA, the CDR3 is TGTGCCAGCAGCTTAGCTAGCGGGGTGAATGAGCAGTTCTTC.

This chain connects TRBV5-5 to TRBJ2-1; 8 nucleotides line up with TRBD1. J gave up 3 bases and V 0 bases, and 2 bases lay outside the gene matches. Germline CDR1 and CDR2: SGHKS and YYEKEE (reference sequence). The CDR3 is 15 amino acids. For the CDR3, the DNA is TGTGCCAGCAGCTTGGCAGGGGGCAACTACAATGAGCAGTTCTTC. Translating gives CASSLAGGNYNEQFF.

This clonotype appeared many times. The rearrangement uses TRBV28 and TRBJ2-3; D perhaps matches TRBD1 (6 bases). With 3 bases removed from V and 2 bases from J, the gap between germline ends came to 18 bases. Germline loops: CDR1 MDHEN, CDR2 SYDVKM. The CDR3 has 17 residues. CDR3 sequence (DNA): TGTGCCAGCAGTTTCCCTCGGACAGTTCTTCTCACAGATACGCAGTATTTT. Translation: CASSFPRTVLLTDTQYF.

This clonotype was seen many times. The J gene is TRBJ1-2, the V gene TRBV4-1; TRBD1 aligns across 7 bases. J lost 2 bases, V lost 0 bases, and 9 bases had no gene match. Per the germline V gene, CDR1 is MGHRA and CDR2 is YSYEKL. The CDR3 is 17 residues long. DNA of the CDR3: TGCGCCAGCAGCCAAGAGACAGGGATGGGGTCAAACTATGGCTACACCTTC. Translation: CASSQETGMGSNYGYTF.

This clonotype came up many times. The rearrangement joins TRBV20-1 to TRBJ2-7; the match to TRBD2 covers 12 bases. The germline V gene has CDR1 DFQATT and CDR2 SNEGSKA (reference sequence). Trimming removed 2 bases from V and 4 bases from J; junction bases left unmatched: 3. The CDR3 is 14 residues long. DNA for the CDR3: TGCAGTGCTAGATTTACTAGCGGGAGGTACGAGCAGTACTTC. Translated, it gives CSARFTSGRYEQYF.

This clonotype came up many times. The V and J genes are TRBV10-3 and TRBJ2-7; D may be TRBD1 (5 bases). Trimming took off 6 bases at V and 5 bases at J, with 14 bases between the two ends. Germline V lookup: CDR1 ENHRY, CDR2 SYGVKD. The CDR3 runs to 13 residues. The CDR3 sequence is CAIRAGQTHEQYF. CDR3 sequence (DNA): TGTGCCATCAGAGCCGGACAAACCCACGAGCAGTACTTC.

This clonotype has at least ten counts. The genes are TRBV7-9 and TRBJ2-3; D ambiguous. Trimming cost V 3 bases and J 6 bases, with 13 bases left between them. The CDR3 length is 14 residues. Per the germline V gene, CDR1 is SEHNR and CDR2 is FQNEAQ (reference sequence). The CDR3, as DNA: TGTGCCAGCAGCTTCTTCGGGTTCGAGGATACGCAGTATTTT. This translates into CASSFFGFEDTQYF.

This clonotype was seen a handful of times. V and J are TRBV5-1 and TRBJ1-1, with D tentatively TRBD1 (5 bases). The CDR3 is 16 residues long. Germline loops: CDR1 SGHRS, CDR2 YFSETQ. V was cut by 0 bases and J by 3 bases, with 15 bases left in between. CDR3 coding DNA: TGCGCCAGCAGCTTGGCCGGCGGGGGGGGATACACTGAAGCTTTCTTT. Its protein is CASSLAGGGGYTEAFF.

This clonotype was seen a few times. The V and J genes are TRBV27 and TRBJ2-1; either TRBD1 or TRBD2 may fit D (6 bases each). The CDR3 has 16 amino acids. The V and J ends lost 6 bases and 5 bases respectively, with 20 bases between them. CDR1 and CDR2 from the germline V gene are MNHEY and SMNVEV (reference sequence). The CDR3: CASRGRGGLGNNEQFF. The DNA for the CDR3 is TGTGCCAGCAGGGGGAGAGGGGGGCTTGGGAACAATGAGCAGTTCTTC.